This TCR beta chain derives from a study of vaccination and CD4 T cells after COVID-19. Overall study findings and caveats: Spike mono-reactivity was shown by 304 of 307 vaccine-specific clones in convalescent patients.

Cultured CD4+ T-cell DNA underwent Oncomine TCR Beta short-read sequencing. TCRdb analysed the PCR reads with MiXCR anew, one entry per CDR3 protein. This sample carries around 1,700 distinct CDR3 sequences, roughly 70% of them seen once, and the ten largest clones take 88%. Sample treatment: roughly nine-day PBMC culture with coronavirus spike peptide pools or control peptides (ViraFEST assay). IL-2 (around 9 IU/ml) and peptide pools (roughly 10 ug/ml) were added to cultures of 1.5 million to 2 million PBMCs per well. V lost 1 base and J lost 9, with 13 bases in between. This CDR3 is 14 amino acids long. Per germline, CDR1 LNHDA and CDR2 SQIVND (reference sequence). As for this clonotype: Its matching antigen is unknown.

The origin of this receptor is a human donor who had recovered from COVID-19. V is TRBV19 and J is TRBJ2-1; weak D call: TRBD2 (6 bases). The specimen was CD4+ T cells from blood, cultured in vitro, collected after SARS-CoV-2 vaccination. The CDR3 here is CASSIGGVGGEQFF. CDR3 nucleotides: TGTGCCAGTAGTATAGGCGGCGTCGGGGGTGAGCAGTTCTTC.